The present T cell receptor (beta chain) was sequenced within a study of T-cell reconstitution after alpha-beta-depleted transplantation in children. Study observations and caveats: Some patients showed high day-60 TCRbeta diversity, which derived from surviving recipient T cells and thymic progenitors. Where alpha-beta T cells came from about two months after transplant was reportedly several hundred expanded graft clones. By one year post-transplant, T-cell counts and diversity largely arose from T cells that were newly produced.

Trimming took off 4 bases at V and 3 bases at J, with 15 bases between the two ends. CDR3 length: 15 residues. Germline CDR1 and CDR2: MDHEN and SYDVKM. It was with unique molecular identifiers that the TCRbeta library was prepared. Each CDR3 protein gets one entry after TCRdb re-called the PCR reads with MiXCR. This table holds about 300,000 distinct CDR3 sequences, around 10% found once. As for this clonotype: Its antigen remains unidentified.

The input for sequencing was PBMCs, taken before TCRalphabeta/CD19-depleted stem cell transplant. The chain uses TRBV28 and TRBJ2-5; D might be TRBD2 (6 bases). This TCR was recovered from a boy in the first two years of life with acute myeloid leukemia, due to receive a stem cell transplant. The CDR3 DNA is TGTGCCAGCAGTTGGCCGGGACGGGGGAAAGAGACCCAGTACTTC. Its protein product is CASSWPGRGKETQYF.